These 29 T cell receptor beta chains were sequenced from one sample in a study of T-cell memory formation after mild COVID-19 (dated by TCRdb to the early 2020s). Library method: 5' RACE. The sequencer was an Illumina NovaSeq 6000. TCRdb reprocessing: public reads trimmed at Q25 with fastp, clones called with MiXCR, in-frame beta chains kept. Every CDR3 protein is listed once, alongside the most common genes and DNA of its rows. This sample holds almost 350,000 distinct CDR3 sequences; approximately 22% were observed only once. 20% to 25% of the sample lies in the top ten. The sample consisted of PBMCs or a T cell subset sorted from them (not recorded which). Receptors were obtained from a man between 18 and 29 years old who had mild COVID-19 (a few samples of this study predate the infection). The sample titles of this study are shuffled in the database, so cell type and time point are left out; the donor was told from shared clones.

The V call is TRBV20-1, the J call TRBJ2-7; the D is unclear. V was pared by 0 bases and J by 5 bases, with 8 bases between. CDR3 length equals 12 residues. Germline assignment: CDR1 DFQATT and CDR2 SNEGSKA (reference sequence). Written as DNA, the CDR3 is TGCAGTGCTAGAGACCGAGAGGACGAGCAGTACTTC. The encoded protein is CSARDREDEQYF.

The chain links TRBV6-4 to TRBJ1-5, with 7 bases lining up with TRBD1. CDR1 MRHNA and CDR2 SNTAGT come from the germline V gene. The length of the CDR3 is 15 residues. V was clipped by 3 bases and J by 4 bases; unmatched bases: 6. The DNA of the CDR3 is TGTGCCAGCAGTGAAGCGACAGGGCTAAATCAGCCCCAGCATTTT. It translates to CASSEATGLNQPQHF.

This clonotype was seen only a few times. The chain combines TRBV3-1 with TRBJ1-1, with 7 bases matching TRBD1. The CDR3 totals 15 residues. The V and J ends lost 1 base and 1 base, in that order; junction bases with no gene match: 3. Germline CDR1 LGHDT, CDR2 YNNKEL (reference sequence). CDR3 sequence: CASSQVHRGNTEAFF. As DNA, the CDR3 is TGTGCCAGCAGCCAAGTCCACAGGGGGAACACTGAAGCTTTCTTT.

The rearrangement joins TRBV12-3 or TRBV12-4 to TRBJ2-7; D is uncertain. This CDR3 is 14 amino acids long. Here the CDR3 reads CASSLARQIPPYHV. The CDR3 DNA follows: TGTGCCAGCAGTTTAGCGCGTCAGATTCCCCCATACCACGTC.

This clonotype was detected only a few times. The chain has TRBV20-1 and TRBJ2-5, with 13 bases lining up with TRBD2. Trimming took 6 bases from V and 0 from J; bases not matched to a gene: 4. The germline V gene encodes CDR1 DFQATT and CDR2 SNEGSKA (reference sequence). The CDR3 loop spans 15 amino acids. CDR3 sequence (DNA): TGCAGTGCCCTACTAGCGGGGGGGAACCAAGAGACCCAGTACTTC. This encodes CSALLAGGNQETQYF.

This clonotype was counted only a few times. The chain links TRBV5-1 to TRBJ2-1; 9 nucleotides match TRBD2. After removal of 1 base from V and 5 bases from J, the junction contained 4 bases not matched to a gene. CDR1 and CDR2 (germline): SGHRS, YFSETQ. The CDR3 covers 15 residues. The CDR3 here is CASSLMASGDNEQFF. CDR3 nucleotides: TGCGCCAGCAGCTTGATGGCTAGCGGGGACAATGAGCAGTTCTTC.

This sequence joins TRBV19 and TRBJ2-7; D is possibly TRBD1 or TRBD2 (6 bases each). The CDR3 runs to 16 residues. The germline CDR1 and CDR2 sequences are LNHDA and SQIVND (reference sequence). V lost 3 bases and J 2 bases, leaving 17 bases between the germline ends. The CDR3 is CASSIGGMRGTYEQYF. The CDR3 coding sequence is TGTGCCAGTAGTATTGGCGGGATGAGGGGGACCTACGAGCAGTACTTC.

This chain connects TRBV11-2 to TRBJ1-5; no clear D. Trimming removed 1 base from V and 0 bases from J, with 7 bases in between. There are 15 residues in the CDR3. From germline, CDR1 is SGHAT and CDR2 FQNNGV. The CDR3 sequence is CASSLAPYSNQPQHF. CDR3 nucleotide sequence: TGTGCCAGCAGCTTAGCGCCTTATAGCAATCAGCCCCAGCATTTT.

The chain carries TRBV7-6 and TRBJ1-1; D unclear. The CDR3 spans 13 residues. Germline V CDR1 and CDR2: SGHVS, FNYEAQ. V was trimmed by 5 bases and J by 4 bases, leaving 11 bases between them. The CDR3 nucleotides are TGTGCCAGCAGCCAAACGGGCGGCACTGAAGCTTTCTTT. This translates into CASSQTGGTEAFF.

This clonotype was recorded at least ten times. This chain links TRBV18 with TRBJ1-5; D might be TRBD1 (6 bases). Germline values: CDR1 KGHSH, CDR2 LQKENI. V was pared by 1 base and J by 2 bases, with 6 bases between. This CDR3 has 14 amino acids. Here the CDR3 reads CASSPRQGNQPQHF. Here the CDR3 DNA reads TGTGCCAGCTCACCACGACAGGGCAATCAGCCCCAGCATTTT.

This chain connects TRBV9 to TRBJ2-2, with a possible D match to TRBD2 (7 bases). Trimming cost V 3 bases and J 5 bases, with 20 bases left between them. The germline V gene has CDR1 SGDLS and CDR2 YYNGEE. The CDR3 covers 17 residues. The CDR3 bases are TGTGCCAGCAGCGGGGTGTGGCGGGGGCCGGGGACCGGGGAGCTGTTTTTT. This codes for CASSGVWRGPGTGELFF.

The chain carries TRBV20-1 and TRBJ1-5; possible D gene TRBD1, 5 bases. The CDR3 loop spans 14 amino acids. The germline V gene has CDR1 DFQATT and CDR2 SNEGSKA (reference sequence). Trimming removed 6 bases from V and 5 bases from J, with 17 bases in between. The CDR3 here is CSAPQSGGDQPQHF. CDR3 coding DNA: TGCAGTGCCCCACAATCCGGGGGGGATCAGCCCCAGCATTTT.

At least ten counts were recorded for this clonotype. The CDR3 DNA reads as TGTGCCCTCAGTCCCTTTACAGGCGGGGGCTACAATGAGCAGTTCTTC. This codes for CALSPFTGGGYNEQFF. V and J are TRBV28 and TRBJ2-1; 7 bases are shared with TRBD2. Germline V gives CDR1 MDHEN, CDR2 SYDVKM. The CDR3 runs to 16 residues. V was clipped by 11 bases and J by 3 bases; unmatched bases: 16.

The rearrangement links TRBV4-2 to TRBJ2-1; D gene unclear. The CDR3 totals 15 residues. Germline lookup yields CDR1 LGHNA and CDR2 YNFKEQ. V lost 1 base to trimming and J lost 4 bases, with 11 bases between them. CDR3 loop: CASSQGDPGYNEQFF. DNA for the CDR3: TGTGCCAGCAGCCAAGGAGATCCAGGTTACAATGAGCAGTTCTTC.

The rearrangement uses TRBV7-6 and TRBJ1-1; 8 bases align to TRBD1. Losses at the gene ends were 5 bases for V and 2 bases for J; bases not matched to a gene: 7. The length of the CDR3 is 15 residues. The V gene's germline CDR1 is SGHVS and CDR2 FNYEAQ. DNA for the CDR3: TGTGCCAGCAGCCCGTCACAGGGGGGTAACACTGAAGCTTTCTTT. It is translated as CASSPSQGGNTEAFF.

The V call is TRBV29-1, the J call TRBJ2-3; 10 nucleotides agree with TRBD1. Germline V gene sequence: CDR1 SQVTM, CDR2 ANQGSEA. V shed 7 bases and J 3 bases; nucleotides not matched to a gene: 4. This CDR3 is built from 13 residues. The CDR3 spells CSAGTGETDTQYF. The CDR3 nucleotides are TGCAGCGCCGGGACAGGGGAAACAGATACGCAGTATTTT.

The chain is built from TRBV4-2 and TRBJ1-6; D gene unclear. The length of the CDR3 is 17 residues. The V and J ends lost 0 bases and 10 bases respectively, with 19 bases between them. Germline CDR1 and CDR2: LGHNA and YNFKEQ. CDR3 DNA: TGTGCCAGCAGCCAAGAAGGCGGGCCCAAGCCTGAGTCACCCCTCCACTTT. It translates to CASSQEGGPKPESPLHF.

The chain carries TRBV28 and TRBJ1-1; 7 nucleotides line up with TRBD1. The V gene end was trimmed by 7 bases and the J gene end by 1 base; junction bases not matched to a gene: 6. Germline CDR1 is MDHEN and CDR2 is SYDVKM. CDR3 length: 14 amino acids. Here the CDR3 reads CASTPGQANTEAFF. DNA for the CDR3: TGTGCCAGCACCCCAGGACAGGCGAACACTGAAGCTTTCTTT.

This clonotype appeared a few times. The chain has TRBV9 and TRBJ2-5; D remains unclear. The CDR3 has 14 residues. Germline lookup yields CDR1 SGDLS and CDR2 YYNGEE. The V end was cut by 0 bases, the J end by 2 bases, with 8 bases between. CDR3 residues: CASSVGKGQETQYF. Written as DNA, the CDR3 is TGTGCCAGCAGCGTAGGAAAAGGGCAAGAGACCCAGTACTTC.

This clonotype was found a few times. The genes are TRBV7-9 and TRBJ2-1, with D tentatively TRBD1 (6 bases). Germline CDR1 reads SEHNR; CDR2 reads FQNEAQ (reference sequence). Trimming took off 5 bases at V and 1 base at J, with 12 bases between the two ends. There are 15 residues in the CDR3. The CDR3 region is CASSPTQGSYNEQFF. CDR3 DNA sequence: TGTGCCAGCAGCCCAACCCAGGGGTCCTACAATGAGCAGTTCTTC.

The V and J genes are TRBV25-1 and TRBJ1-6; 9 bases align to TRBD1. V was clipped by 6 bases and J by 14 bases; unmatched bases: 8. The CDR3 runs to 13 residues. Germline loops: CDR1 MGHDK, CDR2 SYGVNS. As DNA, the CDR3 is TGTGCCAGCAGGGGGACAGGGCTTAGGGCCCTCCACTTT. Translating gives CASRGTGLRALHF.

There are many counts of this clonotype. The V call is TRBV7-2, the J call TRBJ1-5; 7 nucleotides line up with TRBD1. V trimming: 1 base; J trimming: 5 bases; junction bases outside the gene matches: 2. Germline CDR1 is SGHTA and CDR2 is FQGNSA. The CDR3 sequence is 14 residues long. The CDR3 bases are TGTGCCAGCAGCTTAGGACAGGGAGATCAGCCCCAGCATTTT. As protein: CASSLGQGDQPQHF.

This clonotype was picked up one time. This rearrangement joins TRBV12-3 or TRBV12-4 to TRBJ2-1; 9 bases agree with TRBD2. Trimming at V came to 7 bases and at J to 9 bases, leaving 10 bases not matched to a gene. The CDR3 totals 14 residues. The chain's CDR3 is CASTSLLAGPEQFF. CDR3 coding DNA: TGTGCCAGCACCTCTCTACTAGCGGGTCCTGAGCAGTTCTTC.

This chain links TRBV27 with TRBJ1-5, with D possibly TRBD1 on 6 matching bases. V lost 5 bases and J lost 4, with 18 bases in between. The CDR3 spans 16 residues. Germline CDR1 reads MNHEY; CDR2 reads SMNVEV (reference sequence). For the CDR3, the DNA is TGTGCCAGCAGTCCGTACCCTCCCGACAGGAATCAGCCCCAGCATTTT. Translated, it gives CASSPYPPDRNQPQHF.

In nucleotides, the CDR3 is TGTGCCAGCAGCCCCGCCGCTTTCTTT. Protein product: CASSPAAFF. The chain links TRBV7-9 to TRBJ1-1; D not certain. This CDR3 is 9 amino acids long. V was cut by 5 bases and J by 11 bases, with 6 bases left in between. Germline values: CDR1 SEHNR, CDR2 FQNEAQ (reference sequence).

The V and J genes are TRBV7-9 and TRBJ1-3, with D maybe TRBD1 (6 bases). This CDR3 spans 16 amino acids. V was cut by 2 bases and J by 4 bases, with 15 bases left in between. CDR1 is SEHNR, CDR2 FQNEAQ, per germline (reference sequence). The CDR3 sequence: CASSLRWQGSGNTIYF. The CDR3 region has the DNA TGTGCCAGCAGCTTAAGGTGGCAGGGGTCCGGAAACACCATATATTTT.

The chain uses TRBV7-2 and TRBJ1-2; D is uncertain. V lost 5 bases, J lost 4 bases, and 14 bases lay in between. This CDR3 spans 14 amino acids. CDR1 and CDR2 from the germline V gene are SGHTA and FQGNSA. CDR3 coding DNA: TGTGCCAGCAGCCCCGATGAAGGGTCCTATGGCTACACCTTC. Translation gives CASSPDEGSYGYTF.

This clonotype has a handful of counts. The genes are TRBV28 and TRBJ2-1; TRBD1 might be the D (5 bases). V was trimmed by 4 bases and J by 12 bases, leaving 10 bases between them. Germline V gene lookup returns CDR1 MDHEN and CDR2 SYDVKM. The CDR3 loop spans 11 amino acids. The CDR3 DNA reads TGTGCCAGCAGTTCTCAGCAGGGGCAGTTCTTC. Encoded protein: CASSSQQGQFF.

The CDR3 DNA follows: TGTGCCAGCAGTATTACACTAGGGGACTGGCAGTATTTT. Its protein is CASSITLGDWQYF. The chain couples TRBV6-4 to TRBJ2-3; the D gene is possibly TRBD2 (6 bases). Trimming stripped 5 bases from V and 11 bases from J, with 17 bases between. The germline CDR1 and CDR2 sequences are MRHNA and SNTAGT. This CDR3 has 13 residues.